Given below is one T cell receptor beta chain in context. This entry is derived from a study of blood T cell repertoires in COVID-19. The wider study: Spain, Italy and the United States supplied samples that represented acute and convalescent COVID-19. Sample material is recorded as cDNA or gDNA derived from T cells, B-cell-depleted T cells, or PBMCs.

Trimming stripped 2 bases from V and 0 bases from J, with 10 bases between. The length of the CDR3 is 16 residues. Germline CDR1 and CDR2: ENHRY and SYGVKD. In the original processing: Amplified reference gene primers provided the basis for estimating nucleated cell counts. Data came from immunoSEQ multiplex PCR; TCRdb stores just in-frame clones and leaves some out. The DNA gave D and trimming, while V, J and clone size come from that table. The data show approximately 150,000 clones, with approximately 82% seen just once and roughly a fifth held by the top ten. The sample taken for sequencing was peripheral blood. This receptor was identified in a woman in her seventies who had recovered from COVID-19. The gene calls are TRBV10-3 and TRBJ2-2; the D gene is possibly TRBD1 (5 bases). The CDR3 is CAISEGATANTGELFF. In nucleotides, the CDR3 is TGTGCCATCAGTGAGGGGGCCACCGCGAACACCGGGGAGCTGTTTTTT.